Detailed here is one T cell receptor beta chain. This table comes from immunoSEQ multiplex PCR, and its TCRdb copy is limited to in-frame clones, with some not included. The top ten hold around 7.9% of the sample, which has over 400,000 clones, about 88% seen once. Cohort 3 recovered donors had two negative PCRs, clearance, or symptom resolution. This specimen belongs to a study of blood T cell repertoires in COVID-19. Across the whole study: Whether acute or convalescent, the COVID-19 samples came from the United States, Italy and Spain. T cells, B-cell-depleted T cells, or PBMCs supplied cDNA or gDNA.

The length of the CDR3 is 11 residues. Trimming took 3 bases from V and 10 from J, leaving 10 bases between them. Per germline, CDR1 DFQATT and CDR2 SNEGSKA (reference sequence). Material for sequencing was PBMCs or T cells enriched from blood (not recorded which). This chain uses TRBV20-1 with TRBJ2-1, with a weak D call TRBD1 (6 bases). This TCR was sampled from a woman aged 55-70 years who had recovered from COVID-19. The CDR3 bases are TGCAGTGCTAGCGCCGGGACAGAGCAGTTCTTC. Residues: CSASAGTEQFF.